This TCR beta chain was captured in a study of T cell changes during pregnancy in multiple sclerosis. The V and J ends lost 8 bases and 4 bases respectively, with 8 bases between them. The CDR3 has 12 amino acids. Germline lookup yields CDR1 SEHNR and CDR2 FQNEAQ (reference sequence). Sequenced by immunoSEQ multiplex PCR; TCRdb stores in-frame clones only, minus some. There are more than 30,000 clones in the sample; over 80% occur only once, and 8% to 10% lies in the top ten. The V and J genes are TRBV7-9 and TRBJ1-4, with D tentatively TRBD1 (6 bases). The sample consisted of CD8+ T cells from peripheral blood mononuclear cells, taken in the first trimester of pregnancy. This clonotype was sampled from a female donor with multiple sclerosis, enrolled in a pregnancy study. The CDR3 region has the DNA TGTGCCAGCCAGGGGCTTAATGAAAAACTGTTTTTT. The encoded protein is CASQGLNEKLFF.